These 30 T cell receptor beta chains were sequenced from one sample in a study of beta chain features in type 1 diabetes. Regarding the study as a whole: A moderate, significant TCRB CDR3 shortening appeared in type 1 diabetes across four CD4+ subsets.

Expressed TCRB transcripts were sequenced because the isolated RNA had all been reverse transcribed beforehand. Assay used: immunoSEQ multiplex PCR; TCRdb lists only in-frame clones, some missing. The sample comprises approximately 150,000 clones, 13% of which are singletons, and under 1.5% rests with the top ten. Which antigens these TCRs recognize remains unknown. Sequencing input: central memory CD4+ T cells from blood. The receptors come from a man younger than 30 with type 1 diabetes.

The J gene is TRBJ1-2, the V gene TRBV11-2; 11 positions match TRBD1. CDR3 size: 17 residues. J was trimmed by 5 bases and V by 4 bases; bases with no gene match: 12. The germline CDR1 and CDR2 sequences are SGHAT and FQNNGV. CDR3 sequence reads: CASSSLNRTGGRYGYTF. CDR3 in DNA: TGTGCCAGCAGCTCCCTCAATCGGACAGGGGGCAGGTATGGCTACACCTTC.

This clone was detected only a few times. V gene TRBV30 combines with J gene TRBJ1-1; 8 nucleotides line up with TRBD1. Germline CDR1 GTSNPN, CDR2 SVGIG (reference sequence). The CDR3 covers 15 residues. The junction had 10 bases not matched to a gene; V was cut back by 5 bases and J by 2 bases. CDR3 sequence (DNA): TGTGCCTGGGGGAGGGGGACAGGAGCTAACACTGAAGCTTTCTTT. Its protein is CAWGRGTGANTEAFF.

The rearrangement joins TRBV4-1 to TRBJ1-1; 9 bases line up with TRBD1. CDR3 length: 15 residues. V was pared by 8 bases and J by 0 bases, with 7 bases of the junction left unmatched. The V gene's germline CDR1 is MGHRA and CDR2 YSYEKL. The CDR3 DNA reads TGCGCCAGCGGGACGGGACAGGGTTTGAACACTGAAGCTTTCTTT. Translation gives CASGTGQGLNTEAFF.

This clone was counted ten times or more. This sequence joins TRBV5-4 and TRBJ2-3, with 9 bases fitting TRBD1. Germline loops: CDR1 SGHNT, CDR2 YYREEE (reference sequence). The CDR3 consists of 15 residues. With V trimmed by 4 bases and J by 4 bases, 7 bases remained unmatched. The CDR3 spells CASSDPGQGSDTQYF. CDR3 DNA: TGTGCCAGCAGCGACCCCGGACAGGGGTCAGATACGCAGTATTTT.

This clone showed up many times. At one boundary the junction diverges from the germline segment, which might be a read error. This chain uses TRBV28 with TRBJ2-3; no clear D gene. Germline CDR1 and CDR2: MDHEN and SYDVKM. The CDR3 runs 11 residues. CDR3: CASSFSRSSVF. DNA of the CDR3: TGTGCCAGCAGTTTTAGTCGGTCGAGCGTCTTT.

This clone was picked up a small number of times. This chain uses TRBV10-2 with TRBJ2-5; 7 positions match TRBD1. J lost 5 bases, V lost 7 bases, and 7 bases had no gene match. This CDR3 has 13 amino acids. CDR1 is WSHSY, CDR2 SAAADI, per germline. Here the CDR3 DNA reads TGCGCCAGCACCGTACAGGGGCAGGAGACCCAGTACTTC. Protein sequence: CASTVQGQETQYF.

In its sample, this clone was seen a few times. The junction does not match germline at one end; this may be a read error. The chain joins TRBV4-1 to TRBJ2-3, with 7 bases aligning to TRBD2. CDR1 is MGHRA and CDR2 is YSYEKL in the germline V gene. CDR3 length: 15 amino acids. CDR3: CASSQGVSGEDTQYF. The CDR3 bases are TGTGCCAGCAGCCAAGGGGTAAGCGGGGAAGATACGCAGTATTTT.

In DNA form, the CDR3 reads TGTGCCAGCAGCCCGCCCTACTCTGGAAACACCATATATTTT. Encoded protein: CASSPPYSGNTIYF. The V and J genes are TRBV7-2 and TRBJ1-3; D not certain. CDR1 and CDR2 from the germline V gene are SGHTA and FQGNSA. This CDR3 has 14 residues. Deletions cut 5 bases from V and 0 bases from J, with 8 bases between.

The chain employs TRBV29-1 and TRBJ2-5, with D tentatively TRBD2 (6 bases). V dropped 6 bases and J dropped 5 bases, with 13 bases sitting between them. The length of the CDR3 is 12 residues. Germline V gives CDR1 SQVTM, CDR2 ANQGSEA. Written as DNA, the CDR3 is TGCAGCGTCTTTGACAGCGGGGAGACCCAGTACTTC. It yields the protein CSVFDSGETQYF.

The genes are TRBV6-1 and TRBJ1-1; no clear D. CDR3 size: 12 residues. In germline, CDR1 is MNHNS, CDR2 SASEGT. The V end lost 8 bases, the J end lost 5 bases, and 12 bases lay between the germline ends. The CDR3 nucleotides are TGTGCCAGCTACAGCGATGGGACTGAAGCTTTCTTT. It yields the protein CASYSDGTEAFF.

The chain couples TRBV5-1 to TRBJ1-2; D is possibly TRBD1 (5 bases). The V gene lost 2 bases and the J gene lost 8 bases, with 16 bases spanning the gap. Germline values: CDR1 SGHRS, CDR2 YFSETQ. This CDR3 contains 14 residues. The CDR3 is CASSFGRDLGGYTF. The CDR3 coding sequence is TGCGCCAGCAGCTTCGGACGGGACCTCGGGGGCTACACCTTC.

There are a few counts of this clone. This chain connects TRBV2 to TRBJ1-5; D is undetermined. This CDR3 has 12 amino acids. V was shortened by 5 bases and J by 7 bases, with 9 bases between the two germline ends. Germline lookup yields CDR1 SNHLY and CDR2 FYNNEI. CDR3 nucleotide sequence: TGTGCCAGCAGTCTGAACGGGCAGCCCCAGCATTTT. Its protein is CASSLNGQPQHF.

The chain carries TRBV7-9 and TRBJ2-7, with 7 positions matching TRBD1. Per the germline V gene, CDR1 is SEHNR and CDR2 is FQNEAQ (reference sequence). V was pared by 5 bases and J by 7 bases, with 8 bases of the junction left unmatched. The CDR3 spans 13 residues. The CDR3 loop reads CASSRDSLSEQYF. The CDR3 DNA sequence: TGTGCCAGCAGCCGGGACAGTTTAAGTGAGCAGTACTTC.

The chain couples TRBV29-1 to TRBJ2-1, with D perhaps matching TRBD1 or TRBD2 (5 bases each). Trimming cost V 7 bases and J 10 bases, with 14 bases left between them. This CDR3 contains 11 residues. The germline CDR1 and CDR2 sequences are SQVTM and ANQGSEA. The CDR3: CSGRGRGEQFF. For the CDR3, the DNA is TGCAGCGGTAGGGGCAGAGGGGAGCAGTTCTTC.

This clone turned up a few times. The chain employs TRBV11-2 and TRBJ2-3; tentative D call: TRBD2 (6 bases). V was cut by 4 bases and J by 5 bases, with 10 bases left in between. Germline V gene data show CDR1 as SGHAT and CDR2 as FQNNGV. This CDR3 is built from 13 residues. The CDR3 sequence: CASSSLRGDTQYF. In nucleotides, the CDR3 is TGTGCCAGCAGCTCCCTGCGGGGAGATACGCAGTATTTT. The whole variable domain, remainder taken from reference TRBV11-2 and TRBJ2-3, is EAGVAQSPRYKIIEKRQSVAFWCNPISGHATLYWYQQILGQGPKLLIQFQNNGVVDDSQLPKDRFSAERLKGVDSTLKIQPAKLEDSAVYLCASSSLRGDTQYFGPGTRLTVL.

The sample holds a few counts of this clone. This chain connects TRBV19 to TRBJ1-6; the match to TRBD1 covers 9 bases. The CDR3 has 15 amino acids. Germline V lookup: CDR1 LNHDA, CDR2 SQIVND (reference sequence). The J segment lost 14 bases and the V segment lost 9 bases, leaving 17 bases of the junction unmatched. CDR3 sequence (DNA): TGTGCCAGCGGGACAGGGAATGGACCTCTCCGTGCCCTCCACTTT. It translates to CASGTGNGPLRALHF.

The V gene is TRBV18, the J gene TRBJ2-2, with unresolved D. The CDR3 sequence is 15 residues long. Germline CDR1 is KGHSH and CDR2 is LQKENI. The ends were cut back, 0 bases at V and 1 base at J, with 6 bases in the middle. CDR3 nucleotides: TGTGCCAGCTCACCACCATCGGTGAACACCGGGGAGCTGTTTTTT. As protein: CASSPPSVNTGELFF.

This clone occurred a few times. This sample also contains other DNA sequences that code for the same CDR3. The V gene is TRBV2, the J gene TRBJ1-2; no firm D call. V was shortened by 1 base and J by 2 bases, with 5 bases between the two germline ends. Germline CDR1 is SNHLY and CDR2 is FYNNEI. The CDR3 covers 13 residues. The CDR3 nucleotides read TGTGCCAGCAGTGAAGGGGAGAACTATGGCTACACCTTC. Translated: CASSEGENYGYTF.

This chain connects TRBV7-2 to TRBJ1-6; 7 bases map to TRBD1. This CDR3 comprises 13 residues. V lost 5 bases and J lost 8; bases outside the gene matches: 3. CDR1 and CDR2 (germline): SGHTA, FQGNSA. For the CDR3, the DNA is TGTGCCAGCAGCATCACAGGGGATTCACCCCTCCACTTT. Its protein is CASSITGDSPLHF.

This clone was counted only a few times. This chain uses TRBV5-1 with TRBJ2-3; D could derive from TRBD1 or TRBD2 (5 bases each). CDR3 length: 13 residues. Germline values: CDR1 SGHRS, CDR2 YFSETQ. V was pared by 6 bases and J by 4 bases, with 12 bases between. CDR3 sequence reads: CASTRAGPDTQYF. In DNA, the CDR3 is TGCGCCAGCACCAGGGCGGGCCCAGATACGCAGTATTTT.

The chain recombines TRBV5-1 with TRBJ2-3, with a possible D match to TRBD2 (6 bases). The V and J ends lost 6 bases and 0 bases respectively, with 11 bases between them. The CDR3 runs to 14 residues. Germline V lookup: CDR1 SGHRS, CDR2 YFSETQ. The CDR3 sequence: CASKMGTSTDTQYF. The DNA of the CDR3 is TGCGCCAGCAAGATGGGGACTAGCACAGATACGCAGTATTTT.

At least ten counts were recorded for this clone. The rearrangement uses TRBV29-1 and TRBJ2-7; a weak D match, TRBD1 (6 bases). V was clipped by 8 bases and J by 5 bases, with 22 bases between them. The CDR3 has 14 residues. Germline values: CDR1 SQVTM, CDR2 ANQGSEA. In DNA, the CDR3 is TGCAGCACCCTGGGACGAGCAGGGGACGACGAGCAGTACTTC. Residues: CSTLGRAGDDEQYF.

This clone was picked up a small number of times. A much more abundant neighbour one base away suggests this may be a read error. Other DNA sequences in the same sample also yield this CDR3. The chain uses TRBV29-1 and TRBJ2-5; 7 positions agree with TRBD2. The CDR3 spans 12 residues. Unmatched junction bases numbered 8, after V lost 8 bases and J lost 5 bases. Germline V lookup: CDR1 SQVTM, CDR2 ANQGSEA. The CDR3 coding sequence is TGCAGCTCAAAGCGGGGTGCGGAGACCCAGTACTTC. Amino acid sequence: CSSKRGAETQYF.

V gene TRBV7-3 combines with J gene TRBJ1-1; the D is unclear. Trimming shortened V by 1 base and J by 2 bases, and 8 bases separated the two germline ends. CDR3 size: 14 residues. Germline V CDR1 and CDR2: SGHTA, FQGTGA. CDR3 coding DNA: TGTGCCAGCAGCTTAATGAGCTTAAACACTGAAGCTTTCTTT. Residues: CASSLMSLNTEAFF. Looking up the rest from reference TRBV7-3 and TRBJ1-1 gives the full variable domain: GAGVSQTPSNKVTEKGKYVELRCDPISGHTALYWYRQSLGQGPEFLIYFQGTGAADDSGLPNDRFFAVRPEGSVSTLKIQRTERGDSAVYLCASSLMSLNTEAFFGQGTRLTVV.

The rearrangement links TRBV5-1 to TRBJ1-5; maybe TRBD1 (6 bases). The germline V gene has CDR1 SGHRS and CDR2 YFSETQ. V gave up 2 bases and J gave up 4 bases, with 13 bases separating them. The CDR3 contains 15 residues. CDR3 bases: TGCGCCAGCAGCTTATCGGGACATCCGAATCAGCCCCAGCATTTT. It specifies CASSLSGHPNQPQHF.

This clone has a handful of counts. The J gene is TRBJ1-1, the V gene TRBV28; the match to TRBD1 covers 9 bases. V shed 6 bases and J 5 bases; nucleotides not matched to a gene: 4. In germline, CDR1 is MDHEN, CDR2 SYDVKM. This CDR3 is built from 13 residues. CDR3 nucleotides: TGTGCCAGCAGAGGGACAGGGAGGACTGAAGCTTTCTTT. Translated: CASRGTGRTEAFF.

This clone showed up just a few times. As DNA, the CDR3 is TGTGCCAGCAGCTTGGTGGACAGGCCCCAAGAGACCCAGTACTTC. It translates to CASSLVDRPQETQYF. This chain links TRBV5-4 with TRBJ2-5; 7 bases agree with TRBD1. Germline V lookup: CDR1 SGHNT, CDR2 YYREEE (reference sequence). Trimming cost V 0 bases and J 1 base; bases outside gene matches: 3. The CDR3 covers 15 residues.

This clone was detected only a few times. The chain couples TRBV30 to TRBJ1-5; no firm D call. V gave up 1 base and J gave up 2 bases, with 6 bases separating them. The germline V gene encodes CDR1 GTSNPN and CDR2 SVGIG (reference sequence). The CDR3 extends over 13 amino acids. CDR3 region: CAWSGGRNQPQHF. The CDR3 DNA follows: TGTGCCTGGAGTGGGGGTCGCAATCAGCCCCAGCATTTT.

This clone came up a few times. The chain couples TRBV6-1 to TRBJ1-1; 7 nucleotides align to TRBD1. The V gene's germline CDR1 is MNHNS and CDR2 SASEGT. The CDR3 runs 15 residues. V was clipped by 4 bases and J by 0 bases; unmatched bases: 5. CDR3 bases: TGTGCCAGCAGTGTTGGGACAGCTATGAACACTGAAGCTTTCTTT. This codes for CASSVGTAMNTEAFF.

The chain combines TRBV5-1 with TRBJ2-1; tentatively, D is TRBD1 (7 bases). CDR1 is SGHRS, CDR2 YFSETQ, per germline. This CDR3 spans 16 amino acids. Trimming took off 0 bases at V and 1 base at J, with 11 bases between the two ends. Here the CDR3 DNA reads TGCGCCAGCAGCTTGGCCGCAGGGGGGTCCTACAATGAGCAGTTCTTC. Its translation is CASSLAAGGSYNEQFF.